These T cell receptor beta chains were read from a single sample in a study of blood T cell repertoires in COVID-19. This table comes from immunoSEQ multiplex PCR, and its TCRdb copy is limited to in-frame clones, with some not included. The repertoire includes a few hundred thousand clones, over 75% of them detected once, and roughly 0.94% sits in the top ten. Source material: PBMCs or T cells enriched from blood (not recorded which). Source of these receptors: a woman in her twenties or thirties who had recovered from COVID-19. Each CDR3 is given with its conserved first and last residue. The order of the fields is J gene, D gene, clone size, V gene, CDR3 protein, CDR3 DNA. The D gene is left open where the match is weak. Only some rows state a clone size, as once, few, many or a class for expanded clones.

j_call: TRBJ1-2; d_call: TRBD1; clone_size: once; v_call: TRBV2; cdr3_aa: CASIPDRAPRRDGYTF; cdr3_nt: TGTGCCAGCATTCCGGACAGGGCGCCCCGGAGAGATGGCTACACCTTC
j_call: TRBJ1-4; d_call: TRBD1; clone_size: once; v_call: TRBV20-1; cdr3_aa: CSASGTGNNEKLFF; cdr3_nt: TGCAGTGCTAGTGGGACAGGGAATAATGAAAAACTGTTTTTT
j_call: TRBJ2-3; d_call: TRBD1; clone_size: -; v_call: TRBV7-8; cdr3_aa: CASSAPYPKQGDTDTQYF; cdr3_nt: TGTGCCAGCAGCGCGCCCTACCCAAAACAGGGGGACACAGATACGCAGTATTTT
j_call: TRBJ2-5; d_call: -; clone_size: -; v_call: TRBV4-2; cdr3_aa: CASSARGGGEGETQYF; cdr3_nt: TGTGCCAGCAGCGCACGGGGAGGGGGTGAGGGGGAGACCCAGTACTTC
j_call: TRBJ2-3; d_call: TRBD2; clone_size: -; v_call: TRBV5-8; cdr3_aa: CASSSLTSGGTDTQYF; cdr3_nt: TGTGCCAGCAGCTCGTTGACTAGCGGGGGCACAGATACGCAGTATTTT
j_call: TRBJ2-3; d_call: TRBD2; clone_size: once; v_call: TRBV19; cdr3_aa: CASSPGGKKTDTQYF; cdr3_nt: TGTGCCAGTAGTCCCGGGGGGAAGAAGACAGATACGCAGTATTTT
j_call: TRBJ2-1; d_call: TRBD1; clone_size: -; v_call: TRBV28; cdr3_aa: CASASSGQGNNEQFF; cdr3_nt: TGTGCCAGCGCATCCTCGGGACAGGGTAACAATGAGCAGTTCTTC
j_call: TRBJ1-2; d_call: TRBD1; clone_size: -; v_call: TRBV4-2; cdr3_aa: CASSFDREGGYGYTF; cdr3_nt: TGTGCCAGCAGCTTCGACAGGGAAGGGGGCTATGGCTACACCTTC
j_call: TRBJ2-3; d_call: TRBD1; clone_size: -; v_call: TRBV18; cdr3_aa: CASSLNRDRGTDTQYF; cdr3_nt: TGTGCCAGCTCACTTAACCGGGACAGGGGCACAGATACGCAGTATTTT
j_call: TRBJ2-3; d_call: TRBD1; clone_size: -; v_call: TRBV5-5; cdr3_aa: CASKTGDTDTQYF; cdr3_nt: TGTGCCAGCAAGACAGGGGACACAGATACGCAGTATTTT
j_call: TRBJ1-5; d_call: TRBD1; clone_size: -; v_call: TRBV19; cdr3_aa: CASSIRGTGGTDSNQPQHF; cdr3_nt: TGTGCCAGTAGTATCCGGGGGACAGGGGGCACTGATAGCAATCAGCCCCAGCATTTT
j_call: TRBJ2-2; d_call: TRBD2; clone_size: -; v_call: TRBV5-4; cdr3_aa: CASSLVRGGNTGELFF; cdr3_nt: TGTGCCAGCAGCTTGGTACGCGGGGGGAACACCGGGGAGCTGTTTTTT
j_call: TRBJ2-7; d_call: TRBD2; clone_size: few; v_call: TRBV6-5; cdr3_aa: CASPLSSGGTLDF; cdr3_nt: TGTGCCAGCCCCCTGTCTAGCGGGGGGACCCTTGACTTC
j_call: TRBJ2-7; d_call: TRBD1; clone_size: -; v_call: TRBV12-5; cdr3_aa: CASGLVPGGFYEQYF; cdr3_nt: TGTGCTAGTGGTTTGGTCCCAGGGGGCTTCTACGAGCAGTACTTC
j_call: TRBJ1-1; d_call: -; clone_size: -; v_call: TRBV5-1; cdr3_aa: CASSLMGEGAFF; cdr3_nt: TGCGCCAGCAGCTTAATGGGGGAGGGAGCTTTCTTT
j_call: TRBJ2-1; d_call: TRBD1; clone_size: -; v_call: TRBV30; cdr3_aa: CAWSYRTGEGNEQFF; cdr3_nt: TGTGCCTGGAGTTATCGGACAGGGGAGGGGAATGAGCAGTTCTTC
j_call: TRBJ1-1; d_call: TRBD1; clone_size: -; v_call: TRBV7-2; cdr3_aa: CASSHGTGYTEAFF; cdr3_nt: TGTGCCAGCAGCCACGGGACAGGGTACACTGAAGCTTTCTTT
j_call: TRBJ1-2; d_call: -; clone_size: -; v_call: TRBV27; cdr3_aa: CASSLTVGHRANYGYTF; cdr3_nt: TGTGCCAGCAGCCTCACGGTGGGACACCGAGCTAACTATGGCTACACCTTC
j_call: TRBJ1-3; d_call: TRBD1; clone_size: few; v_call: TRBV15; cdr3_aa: CATSGRDRERSENTIYF; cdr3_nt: TGTGCCACCAGCGGACGGGACAGGGAAAGGAGTGAAAACACCATATATTTT
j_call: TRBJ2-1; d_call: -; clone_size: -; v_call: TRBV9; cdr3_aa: CASSAPTPPHNEQFF; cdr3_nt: TGTGCCAGCAGCGCCCCTACCCCTCCCCACAATGAGCAGTTCTTC
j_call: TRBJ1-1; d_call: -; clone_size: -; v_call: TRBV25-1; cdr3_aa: CASSSYRQPAEAFF; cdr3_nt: TGTGCCAGCAGTTCCTATCGACAGCCGGCTGAAGCTTTCTTT
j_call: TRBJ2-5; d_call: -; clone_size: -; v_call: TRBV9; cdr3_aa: CASSVGEGRGKETQYF; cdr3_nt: TGTGCCAGCAGCGTAGGGGAGGGTAGGGGGAAAGAGACCCAGTACTTC
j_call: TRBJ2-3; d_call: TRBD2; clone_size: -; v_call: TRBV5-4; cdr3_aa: CASTLAGVNTDTQYF; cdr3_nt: TGTGCCAGCACCCTAGCGGGGGTGAACACAGATACGCAGTATTTT
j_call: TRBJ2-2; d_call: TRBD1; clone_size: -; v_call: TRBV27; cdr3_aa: CASSSDRGIGELFF; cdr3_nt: TGTGCCAGCAGTTCGGACAGGGGGATCGGGGAGCTGTTTTTT
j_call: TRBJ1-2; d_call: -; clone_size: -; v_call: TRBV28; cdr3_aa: CASSFRPGKIHGYTF; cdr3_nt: TGTGCCAGCAGTTTTCGACCCGGGAAAATTCATGGCTACACCTTC
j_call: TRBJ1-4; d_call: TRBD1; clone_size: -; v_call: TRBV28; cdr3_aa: CASSLPRQGMTNEKLFF; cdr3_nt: TGTGCCAGCAGTTTACCCCGACAGGGGATGACTAATGAAAAACTGTTTTTT
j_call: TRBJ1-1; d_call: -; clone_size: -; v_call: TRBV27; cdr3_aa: CASSLKPFGVLNTEAFF; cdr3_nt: TGTGCCAGCAGTTTAAAACCTTTTGGAGTATTGAACACTGAAGCTTTCTTT